A single T cell receptor beta chain is shown here with its context. Its specificity is unknown. Sequencing was performed with immunoSEQ multiplex PCR; in TCRdb, only in-frame clones are kept and a portion is missing. The sample lists 150,000 to 200,000 clones; 88% were seen once. This record belongs to a study of T cell responses to AZD1222 COVID-19 vaccine. Study conclusions and caveats: Clonal diversity was possibly underestimated, and the donors were mostly white British, with more females. At baseline, just a handful of AZD1222 recipients tested seropositive.

The CDR3 has 16 residues. The V gene's germline CDR1 is GTSNPN and CDR2 SVGIG (reference sequence). Trimming took off 2 bases at V and 7 bases at J, with 20 bases between the two ends. This receptor was taken from an adult who received the AZD1222 COVID-19 vaccine. This chain uses TRBV30 with TRBJ1-4; D unclear. The material sequenced was peripheral blood, taken 28 days after the second AZD1222 dose. CDR3 in amino acids: CAWSSTPVSLTEKLFF. The CDR3 nucleotides are TGTGCCTGGAGTTCCACCCCCGTTTCCCTTACTGAAAAACTGTTTTTT.